This record covers a single T cell receptor (beta chain). Antigen unknown. This entry belongs to a study of cytomegalovirus exposure and HLA in healthy donors. Whole-study findings and limits: The study put some 160 TCR beta chains on its list as cytomegalovirus-associated.

Clones were read by immunoSEQ multiplex PCR, and TCRdb kept only the in-frame ones, dropping some. The table lists about 140,000 clones, more than 75% of them singletons, with less than 9% in the top ten. Germline CDR1 and CDR2: MNHNY and SVGAGI (reference sequence). The CDR3 covers 16 residues. V lost 2 bases and J 0 bases, leaving 10 bases between the germline ends. The material sequenced was PBMCs. The V and J genes are TRBV6-6 and TRBJ1-4, with D maybe TRBD1 (5 bases). The sequence came from a man in his late teens or twenties in good health and CMV-seropositive. The CDR3 DNA reads TGTGCCAGCAGTTACGGTTGGGGCGCAACTAATGAAAAACTGTTTTTT. Its protein product is CASSYGWGATNEKLFF.